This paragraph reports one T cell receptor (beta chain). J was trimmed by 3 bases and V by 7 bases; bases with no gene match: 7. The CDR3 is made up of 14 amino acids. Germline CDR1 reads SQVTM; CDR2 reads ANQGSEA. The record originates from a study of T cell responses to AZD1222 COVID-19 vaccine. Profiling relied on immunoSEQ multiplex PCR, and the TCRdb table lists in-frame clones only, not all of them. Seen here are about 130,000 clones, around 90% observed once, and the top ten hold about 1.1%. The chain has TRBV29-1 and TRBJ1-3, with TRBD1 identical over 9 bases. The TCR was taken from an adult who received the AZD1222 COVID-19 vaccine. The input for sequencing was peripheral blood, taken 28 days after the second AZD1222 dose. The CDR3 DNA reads TGCAGCGCTGTACAGGGGGCTGGTGGAAACACCATATATTTT. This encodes CSAVQGAGGNTIYF.